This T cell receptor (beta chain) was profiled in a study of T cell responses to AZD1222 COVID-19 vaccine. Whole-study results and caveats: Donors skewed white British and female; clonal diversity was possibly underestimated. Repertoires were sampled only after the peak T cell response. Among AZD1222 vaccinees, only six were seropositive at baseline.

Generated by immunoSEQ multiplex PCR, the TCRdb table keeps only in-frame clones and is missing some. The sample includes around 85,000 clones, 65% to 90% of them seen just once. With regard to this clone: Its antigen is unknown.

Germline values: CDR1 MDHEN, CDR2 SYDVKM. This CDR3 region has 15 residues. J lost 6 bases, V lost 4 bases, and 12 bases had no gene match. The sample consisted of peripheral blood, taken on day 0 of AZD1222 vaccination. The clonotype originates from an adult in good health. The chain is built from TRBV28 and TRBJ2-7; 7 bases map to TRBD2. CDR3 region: CASSSSGLGWSEQYF. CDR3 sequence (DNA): TGTGCCAGCAGTTCTAGCGGTTTGGGTTGGTCCGAGCAGTACTTC.